This T cell receptor (beta chain) was found in a study of OX40 agonist ivuxolimab in advanced cancers. Broader study findings: Among some nonresponders, normalized T-cell clonal expansion was also low. At 0.1 to 3.0 mg/kg and by week 6, clonal expansion occurred in CD4+ and CD8+ blood T cells.

Sequenced by immunoSEQ multiplex PCR; TCRdb stores in-frame clones only, minus some. The sample lists 20,000 or so clones, just over 70% occurring once. A remark on this clone: Its antigen remains unknown.

The CDR3 loop spans 15 amino acids. The ends lost 0 bases at V and 0 bases at J; junction bases unmatched: 2. Germline V gives CDR1 MNHEY, CDR2 SVGAGI. The sequence was collected from an adult with an advanced solid tumor such as melanoma, head and neck, liver or kidney cancer. This specimen was CD4+ or CD8+ T cells sorted from blood, taken in a trial of the OX40 agonist ivuxolimab. The chain uses TRBV6-5 and TRBJ2-7, with 7 bases aligning to TRBD2. The chain's CDR3 is CASSYSSGISYEQYF. Written as DNA, the CDR3 is TGTGCCAGCAGTTACTCGAGCGGGATCTCCTACGAGCAGTACTTC.